This TCR beta chain emerged from a study of monozygotic twins with inflammatory bowel disease. There are 17 residues in the CDR3. Germline CDR1 SGHVS, CDR2 FQNEAQ. TCRdb reprocessed the 5' RACE reads, with one entry per CDR3 protein and no DNA. The listing contains about 300,000 distinct CDR3 sequences. This chain links TRBV7-8 with TRBJ1-5. The sample comprised blood. The TCR was taken from a human donor with ulcerative colitis or Crohn's disease, or a healthy co-twin of an affected twin (not recorded which). This CDR3 is CASSPWEGAAGNQPQHF.